This TCR beta chain originates from a study of cytomegalovirus exposure and HLA in healthy donors. Trimming cost V 5 bases and J 8 bases; bases outside gene matches: 5. CDR3 size: 14 residues. Germline-derived CDR1 and CDR2 are KGHSH and LQKENI. The PCR made use of 60 Vbeta and 13 Jbeta primers. Clones were sequenced by immunoSEQ multiplex PCR, and TCRdb holds only the in-frame ones, with some missing. Of 180,000 or so clones listed, approximately 83% are singletons. This receptor was identified in a man between 18 and 29 years old in good health and CMV-seropositive. The chain couples TRBV18 to TRBJ1-6; the match to TRBD1 covers 8 bases. Sequenced input: PBMCs. CDR3 sequence (DNA): TGTGCCAGCTCAACCCCAGGGGGCCATTCACCCCTCCACTTT. Its translation is CASSTPGGHSPLHF.